These 18 T cell receptor beta chains originate from one sample sequenced in a study of T cell clonality in common variable immunodeficiency (dated by TCRdb to the mid-2010s). On the study overall, not on this receptor specifically: CVID TCRbeta sequences were reported to have fewer deletions and N-nucleotide insertions and to lack highly modified clones with 13 or more V deletions.

Which antigens these TCRs recognize remains unknown. Receptors were amplified or captured by the immunoSEQ multiplex PCR assay. Held by TCRdb, this immuneACCESS table contains in-frame sequences only and omits some clones. Under half of the omission traces to an unresolved V gene where checked; the cause of the rest is unknown. In this sample, 28,000 or so clones appear, none counted once only. The ten largest clones add up to 24% of the sample. Specimen: peripheral blood mononuclear cells. The origin of the receptors is a human donor with common variable immunodeficiency.

Comments on this clone: Coverage ceases 3 residues before the CDR3 finishes, and the germline J gene fills in the end. J is TRBJ2-1 and V is TRBV7-9; 9 bases align to TRBD2. The length of the CDR3 is 15 residues. Germline V gene sequence: CDR1 SEHNR, CDR2 FQNEAQ (reference sequence). V dropped 2 bases and J dropped 9; count of bases not matched to a gene: 8. This chain's CDR3 is CASSLSAGGWGEQFF. The sequenced part of the CDR3 DNA is TGTGCCAGCAGCTTATCAGCGGGAGGCTGGGGTGAG.

Worth noting for this clone: The read halts 3 residues ahead of the CDR3 end, with the missing end drawn from the germline J gene. The chain couples TRBV20-1 to TRBJ1-4, with TRBD1 as a possible D gene (6 bases). CDR1 and CDR2 (germline): DFQATT, SNEGSKA (reference sequence). V lost 8 bases, J lost 0 bases, and 13 bases lay in between. The CDR3 has 14 amino acids. The covered CDR3 bases are TGCAGTCAACAGGGTTTGGCAACTAATGAAAAA. It translates to CSQQGLATNEK. The full-length CDR3 reads as CSQQGLATNEKLFF.

Notes on this clone: With the read ending 3 residues before the CDR3 end, the germline J gene is used to fill in that end. The genes are TRBV2 and TRBJ2-7; 7 bases are a match to TRBD2. CDR3 length equals 15 residues. Germline V CDR1 and CDR2: SNHLY, FYNNEI. Trimming cost V 8 bases and J 4 bases; bases outside gene matches: 14. CDR3 loop: CASLLRSGVVYEQYF. CDR3 bases read: TGTGCCAGCCTGTTGAGGAGCGGGGTTGTATACGAG.

Ten or more counts support this clone. The read ends 3 residues before the CDR3 terminus; that terminus is restored from the germline J gene. This chain joins TRBV5-4 and TRBJ2-1; 12 bases match TRBD2. The CDR3 runs to 16 residues. Germline V gives CDR1 SGHNT, CDR2 YYREEE (reference sequence). Germline trimming cut 2 bases from V and 8 bases from J; bases unmatched to any gene: 8. The CDR3 spells CASSFPLAGGPYEQFF. The sequenced CDR3 bases are TGTGCCAGCAGCTTCCCCCTAGCGGGAGGGCCCTATGAG.

This clone came up many times. Sequencing ends 3 residues short of the CDR3 end; the germline J gene provides the rest. J is TRBJ2-7 and V is TRBV7-2; D possibly corresponds to TRBD1 (6 bases). The CDR3 extends over 14 amino acids. Germline loops: CDR1 SGHTA, CDR2 FQGNSA. Trimming cost V 5 bases and J 2 bases, with 13 bases left between them. The part of the CDR3 DNA that was read is TGTGCCAGCAGCCTCCGACAGGTTACCTACGAG. Translated, it gives CASSLRQVTYE. The full CDR3 reads CASSLRQVTYEQYF.

A remark on this clone: Read coverage stops 3 residues before the CDR3 terminus; the germline J gene supplies the remainder. J is TRBJ1-6 and V is TRBV18; a weak D match, TRBD1 (6 bases). V was trimmed by 5 bases and J by 7 bases, leaving 12 bases between them. CDR1 and CDR2 (germline): KGHSH, LQKENI. This CDR3 is 14 amino acids long. CDR3 amino acids: CASSSDSNNSPLHF. The CDR3 bases that were read are TGTGCCAGCTCATCGGACAGTAACAATTCACCC.

The sample holds many counts of this clone. The read is 3 residues too short to cover the CDR3 end, so that end is filled in from the germline J gene. The chain carries TRBV5-1 and TRBJ2-1; a weak D match, TRBD1 (5 bases). This CDR3 is built from 16 residues. The germline V and J ends were trimmed by 0 bases and 3 bases, with 13 bases remaining between them. Germline values: CDR1 SGHRS, CDR2 YFSETQ. The CDR3 reads CASSLAPQDDYNEQFF. CDR3 bases read: TGCGCCAGCAGCTTGGCCCCACAGGACGACTACAATGAG. Full variable domain (rest looked up from reference TRBV5-1 and TRBJ2-1): KAGVTQTPRYLIKTRGQQVTLSCSPISGHRSVSWYQQTPGQGLQFLFEYFSETQRNKGNFPGRFSGRQFSNSRSEMNVSTLELGDSALYLCASSLAPQDDYNEQFFGPGTRLTVL.

Concerning this clone: The read comes to an end 3 residues before the CDR3 does, leaving the germline J gene to fill in the end. This rearrangement joins TRBV7-3 to TRBJ2-7; maybe TRBD1 (6 bases). This CDR3 is built from 13 residues. Germline loops: CDR1 SGHTA, CDR2 FQGTGA. V was cut by 2 bases and J by 2 bases, with 7 bases left in between. The CDR3 loop reads CASSLGTTYEQYF. The DNA read from the CDR3 is TGTGCCAGCAGCTTAGGGACAACCTACGAG.

This clone was counted many times. The read falls 3 residues short of the CDR3 end, and the missing part is taken from the germline J gene. The chain links TRBV11-2 to TRBJ2-1; no clear D gene. Trimming removed 5 bases at V and 3 bases at J, with 11 bases between. Germline assignment: CDR1 SGHAT and CDR2 FQNNGV. This CDR3 spans 14 amino acids. This chain's CDR3 is CASSSWADYNEQFF. Partial CDR3 DNA: TGTGCCAGCAGCAGCTGGGCTGACTACAATGAG.

This clone was counted between two and nine times. The read terminates 3 residues ahead of where the CDR3 ends, so the germline J gene completes it. The rearrangement joins TRBV5-1 to TRBJ1-5, with a possible D match to TRBD1 (6 bases). The germline V gene encodes CDR1 SGHRS and CDR2 YFSETQ. The CDR3 length is 18 residues. Trimming pared 4 bases from V and 0 bases from J, leaving 20 bases between. The DNA read from the CDR3 is TGCGCCAGCAGCCGGCCGGGGAGGGGGGGGGATAGCAATCAGCCC. Amino acids: CASSRPGRGGDSNQP. The whole CDR3 is CASSRPGRGGDSNQPQHF.

Concerning this clone itself: A read error may be the cause here, since a much bigger clone is one base away. Coverage ceases 3 residues before the CDR3 finishes, and the germline J gene fills in the end. The rearrangement joins TRBV5-6 to TRBJ1-5; D perhaps matches TRBD1 (6 bases). The CDR3 covers 14 residues. The germline gives CDR1 SGHDT, CDR2 YYEEEE. CDR3 loop: CASSLGGRKQPQHF. Partial CDR3 DNA: TGTGCCAGCAGCTTGGGGGGGCGCAAGCAGCCC.

This clone was recorded at least ten times. The read stops 3 residues short of the end of the CDR3; the missing end is completed from the germline J gene. The chain employs TRBV30 and TRBJ2-2, with a tentative D call TRBD1 (5 bases). Germline loops: CDR1 GTSNPN, CDR2 SVGIG (reference sequence). The V and J ends lost 1 base and 6 bases respectively, with 15 bases between them. This CDR3 is 15 amino acids long. The CDR3 reads CAWSGRQILSGELFF. The sequenced part of the CDR3 DNA is TGTGCCTGGAGTGGGAGACAGATACTATCCGGGGAG.

This clone has only a few counts. The observed sequence ends 3 residues before the CDR3 terminus, with the missing tail filled in from the germline J gene. V and J are TRBV2 and TRBJ2-1; TRBD2 matches 14 bases. CDR1 is SNHLY, CDR2 FYNNEI, per germline. The ends lost 8 bases at V and 9 bases at J; junction bases unmatched: 9. The CDR3 length is 15 residues. CDR3 residues: CASGQTSGGAGEQFF. CDR3 DNA, as far as it was read: TGTGCCAGCGGCCAGACTAGCGGGGGGGCGGGTGAG.

This clone was observed a handful of times. The observed sequence ends 3 residues before the CDR3 terminus, with the missing tail filled in from the germline J gene. This chain connects TRBV6-2 or TRBV6-3 to TRBJ2-5; 14 positions agree with TRBD2. The CDR3 has 17 amino acids. V lost 4 bases and J lost 3; bases outside the gene matches: 7. Germline V lookup: CDR1 MNHEY, CDR2 SVGEGT. The sequenced CDR3 bases are TGTGCCAGCAGTTTTGGACTAGCGGGGGGAAAGAAAGAGACC. Its translation is CASSFGLAGGKKET. The CDR3, in full, reads CASSFGLAGGKKETQYF.

This clone was seen at least ten times. With the read ending 3 residues before the CDR3 end, the germline J gene is used to fill in that end. This chain joins TRBV5-6 and TRBJ2-1; TRBD2 matches 8 bases. J gave up 6 bases and V 4 bases, and 6 bases lay outside the gene matches. Germline values: CDR1 SGHDT, CDR2 YYEEEE. The length of the CDR3 is 14 residues. CDR3 DNA (partial): TGTGCCAGCAGCCCCGGCGGGGGGTTCAATGAG. It translates to CASSPGGGFNE. The CDR3 in its entirety is CASSPGGGFNEQFF.

This clone was counted at least ten times. Coverage ceases 3 residues before the CDR3 finishes, and the germline J gene fills in the end. V gene TRBV28 combines with J gene TRBJ2-5; 9 nucleotides match TRBD2. The CDR3 has 15 residues. Germline CDR1 and CDR2: MDHEN and SYDVKM. V dropped 3 bases and J dropped 5; count of bases not matched to a gene: 7. Partial CDR3 DNA: TGTGCCAGCAGTTTTAGCGGGGGAGCCCTGGAGACC. Protein: CASSFSGGALET. The entire CDR3 protein is CASSFSGGALETQYF.

Only a few counts were recorded for this clone. The read stops 3 residues short of the end of the CDR3; the missing end is completed from the germline J gene. This chain uses TRBV20-1 with TRBJ2-7; D might be TRBD1 or TRBD2, each matching 5 bases. Germline CDR1 reads DFQATT; CDR2 reads SNEGSKA (reference sequence). The CDR3 runs 12 residues. The germline V and J ends were trimmed by 2 bases and 6 bases, with 11 bases remaining between them. This chain's CDR3 is CSARPRGREQYF. The covered CDR3 bases are TGCAGTGCTAGACCGAGGGGTCGCGAG.

This clone was seen at least ten times. Read sequence stops 3 residues before the CDR3 end, and the germline J gene provides the missing end. The chain carries TRBV20-1 and TRBJ2-2; D unclear. The ends were cut back, 3 bases at V and 3 bases at J, with 5 bases in the middle. This CDR3 contains 12 residues. CDR1 is DFQATT, CDR2 SNEGSKA, per germline (reference sequence). The sequenced CDR3 bases are TGCAGTGCTAGTTCCGACACCGGGGAG. Residues: CSASSDTGE. Given in full, the CDR3 is CSASSDTGELFF.